This T cell receptor (beta chain) was retrieved from a study of blood T cell repertoires in COVID-19. The repertoire was sequenced with immunoSEQ multiplex PCR; TCRdb's copy has only in-frame clones and lacks some. The table shows roughly 150,000 clones, with 75% to 90% occurring only once. Germline loops: CDR1 LNHDA, CDR2 SQIVND (reference sequence). V gave up 4 bases and J gave up 6 bases, with 16 bases separating them. The CDR3 is 15 amino acids. The specimen sequenced was peripheral blood. This sequence was found in a woman between 40 and 55 years old with acute or convalescent COVID-19. This chain uses TRBV19 with TRBJ2-1; D might be TRBD2 (5 bases). CDR3 sequence reads: CASSTTGVRRNEQFF. The CDR3 region has the DNA TGTGCCAGTAGTACTACCGGGGTAAGACGCAATGAGCAGTTCTTC.